This is a list of T cell receptor beta chains from one sample in a study of cytomegalovirus exposure and HLA in healthy donors. Assay used: immunoSEQ multiplex PCR; TCRdb lists only in-frame clones, some missing. This sample has under 150,000 clones, with around 78% found just once. Sequencing input: PBMCs. The source is a man aged 35 to 55 in good health and CMV-seronegative. Each CDR3 is given with its conserved first and last residue. D genes are given only for firm matches. A clone size is listed for some rows: how often the clone was seen (once, few, many), or a class if it is expanded.

TRBJ2-5 - - TRBV12-5 CASGPPTTGMETQYF TGTGCTAGTGGACCCCCCACCACAGGGATGGAGACCCAGTACTTC
TRBJ2-7 - - TRBV29-1 CSVVFEGSEQYF TGCAGCGTTGTGTTCGAAGGGAGCGAGCAGTACTTC
TRBJ1-2 - few TRBV5-4 CASSLGQIYGYTF TGTGCCAGCAGCTTGGGACAGATCTATGGCTACACCTTC
TRBJ2-2 TRBD1 once TRBV5-1 CASSFLAGTGNGIGELFF TGCGCCAGCAGCTTTCTAGCCGGGACAGGGAATGGTATCGGGGAGCTGTTTTTT
TRBJ2-7 - - TRBV7-2 CASSLVGGSYEQYF TGTGCCAGCAGCTTAGTAGGCGGTTCCTACGAGCAGTACTTC
TRBJ2-3 TRBD2 - TRBV7-2 CASSPGPGLAGADTQYF TGTGCCAGCAGCCCTGGCCCGGGACTAGCGGGGGCAGATACGCAGTATTTT
TRBJ2-7 - once TRBV30 CAWSAQNEQYF TGTGCCTGGAGTGCACAAAACGAGCAGTACTTC
TRBJ1-4 - - TRBV28 CASSLSVSTGDNEKLFF TGTGCCAGCAGTCTATCCGTCTCGACAGGAGACAATGAAAAACTGTTTTTT
TRBJ1-2 - - TRBV7-9 CSSSHGPTTF TGTTCCAGCAGCCATGGGCCCACCACCTTC
TRBJ2-1 TRBD2 - TRBV7-6 CASSLGLAGGPNEQFF TGTGCCAGCAGCTTAGGGTTAGCGGGAGGGCCTAATGAGCAGTTCTTC
TRBJ1-6 TRBD1 once TRBV9 CASSANRGHSPLHF TGTGCCAGCAGCGCCAACAGGGGGCATTCACCCCTCCACTTT
TRBJ1-2 TRBD1 - TRBV28 CASSLLFGQGGEYGYTF TGTGCCAGCAGTTTACTCTTCGGACAGGGGGGAGAGTATGGCTACACCTTC
TRBJ2-1 - - TRBV11-2 CASSLEKGYYNEQFF TGTGCCAGCAGCTTAGAAAAGGGGTACTACAATGAGCAGTTCTTC
TRBJ2-7 TRBD1 once TRBV6-1 CASSTRQGKYEQYF TGTGCCAGCAGTACGAGACAGGGAAAGTACGAGCAGTACTTC
TRBJ1-1 - - TRBV4-1 CASTPAFSLNTEAFF TGCGCCAGCACCCCTGCTTTTAGCTTGAACACTGAAGCTTTCTTT
TRBJ1-1 - - TRBV7-2 CASSLPGLLNTEAFF TGTGCCAGCAGCTTACCGGGATTACTTAACACTGAAGCTTTCTTT
TRBJ2-1 - - TRBV4-1 CASSQGYGSYNEQFF TGCGCCAGCAGCCAAGGGTACGGCTCCTACAATGAGCAGTTCTTC
TRBJ1-2 TRBD1 - TRBV9 CASSSHAGTGPYGYTF TGTGCCAGCAGCTCCCACGCCGGGACAGGGCCTTATGGCTACACCTTC
TRBJ2-6 - - TRBV27 CASSLRQDVPGANVLTF TGTGCCAGCAGTTTGAGACAGGACGTGCCTGGGGCCAACGTCCTGACTTTC
TRBJ1-3 - - TRBV6-1 CASRERIRGGNTIYF TGTGCCAGCAGAGAAAGGATCCGGGGTGGAAACACCATATATTTT
TRBJ2-7 TRBD1 few TRBV4-1 CASSHLPGQGAYEQYF TGCGCCAGCAGCCATCTACCGGGACAGGGAGCCTACGAGCAGTACTTC
TRBJ2-7 TRBD1 - TRBV7-6 CASSLRAGRAGGHYEQYF TGTGCCAGCAGCCTTCGCGCCGGGCGGGCAGGGGGACACTACGAGCAGTACTTC
TRBJ2-3 TRBD2 - TRBV5-4 CASSRGERGGRDTQYF TGTGCCAGCAGTCGGGGCGAGCGGGGGGGCAGGGATACGCAGTATTTT
TRBJ1-6 - - TRBV7-2 CASSLHPTGTENSPLHF TGTGCCAGCAGCCTTCACCCGACCGGGACTGAAAATTCACCCCTCCACTTT
TRBJ2-1 TRBD2 - TRBV5-4 CASSFTSGGSGSYNEQFF TGTGCCAGCAGCTTCACTAGCGGGGGGTCCGGCTCCTACAATGAGCAGTTCTTC
TRBJ1-4 - - TRBV2 CASSEGGLGEKLFF TGTGCCAGCAGTGAGGGAGGGCTGGGTGAAAAACTGTTTTTT
TRBJ1-4 TRBD1 - TRBV15 CATSRDRRTNEKLFF TGTGCCACCAGCAGGGACAGGAGAACTAATGAAAAACTGTTTTTT
TRBJ1-1 - - TRBV27 CASSLQGGVNTEAFF TGTGCCAGCAGTTTGCAAGGGGGGGTTAACACTGAAGCTTTCTTT
TRBJ2-7 - - TRBV7-2 CASTSSWGGQPYEQYF TGTGCCAGCACCTCAAGCTGGGGGGGGCAACCCTACGAGCAGTACTTC